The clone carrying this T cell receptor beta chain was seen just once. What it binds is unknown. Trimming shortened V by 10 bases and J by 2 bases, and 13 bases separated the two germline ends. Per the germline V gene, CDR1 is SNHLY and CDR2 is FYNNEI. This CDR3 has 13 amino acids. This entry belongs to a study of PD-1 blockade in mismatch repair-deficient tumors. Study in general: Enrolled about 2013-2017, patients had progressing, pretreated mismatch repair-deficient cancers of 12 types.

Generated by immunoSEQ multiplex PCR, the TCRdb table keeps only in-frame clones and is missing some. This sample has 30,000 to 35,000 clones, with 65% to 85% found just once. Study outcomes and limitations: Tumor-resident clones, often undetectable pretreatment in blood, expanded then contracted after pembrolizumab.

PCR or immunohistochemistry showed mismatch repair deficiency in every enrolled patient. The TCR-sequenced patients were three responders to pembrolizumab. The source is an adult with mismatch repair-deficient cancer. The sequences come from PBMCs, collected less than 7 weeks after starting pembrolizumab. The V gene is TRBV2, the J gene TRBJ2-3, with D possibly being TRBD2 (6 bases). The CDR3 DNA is TGTGCCACCGGGACTGTCTACACAGATACGCAGTATTTT. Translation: CATGTVYTDTQYF.